This is a list of T cell receptor beta chains from one sample in a study of T cell responses to AZD1222 COVID-19 vaccine. The table came from immunoSEQ multiplex PCR; TCRdb's copy has only in-frame clones and leaves some out. Among about 100,000 clones listed, 92% were seen once. The sample in question was peripheral blood, obtained 28 days after the second AZD1222 dose. The source of these receptors is an adult who received the AZD1222 COVID-19 vaccine. Both conserved end residues are part of each CDR3. Fields, in order: J gene, V gene, D gene, CDR3 protein. The D gene is left open where the match is weak.

J gene: TRBJ2-2
V gene: TRBV28
D gene: TRBD1
CDR3 protein: CASTPPGTGNTGELFF

J gene: TRBJ2-3
V gene: TRBV10-3
D gene: TRBD2
CDR3 protein: CAASEGSSGGASTDTQYF

J gene: TRBJ2-1
V gene: TRBV3-1/TRBV3-2
D gene: TRBD2
CDR3 protein: CASSQHPIAGVNNEQFF

J gene: TRBJ1-1
V gene: TRBV5-1
D gene: TRBD1
CDR3 protein: CASSYRSDRGRREAFF

J gene: TRBJ2-3
V gene: TRBV2
D gene: TRBD2
CDR3 protein: CARETSGRTDTQYF

J gene: TRBJ1-1
V gene: TRBV2
D gene: -
CDR3 protein: CASTWTGNTEAFF

J gene: TRBJ2-5
V gene: TRBV5-4
D gene: -
CDR3 protein: CASSIPGHSETQYF

J gene: TRBJ1-3
V gene: TRBV18
D gene: TRBD1
CDR3 protein: CASSPGQLSGNTIYF

J gene: TRBJ2-3
V gene: TRBV7-3
D gene: TRBD2
CDR3 protein: CASSLTFGTSGRPTDTQYF

J gene: TRBJ2-7
V gene: TRBV5-5
D gene: TRBD1
CDR3 protein: CASSLPFEGQGSSF

J gene: TRBJ2-7
V gene: TRBV19
D gene: -
CDR3 protein: CASSLSAVTYEQYF

J gene: TRBJ1-2
V gene: TRBV11-2
D gene: TRBD1
CDR3 protein: CASSLTGGDYGYTF

J gene: TRBJ1-4
V gene: TRBV2
D gene: -
CDR3 protein: CASSEGTRVTLTNEKLFF

J gene: TRBJ1-2
V gene: TRBV3-1/TRBV3-2
D gene: TRBD1
CDR3 protein: CASSHRQGAVKNYGYTF

J gene: TRBJ1-2
V gene: TRBV3-1/TRBV3-2
D gene: -
CDR3 protein: CASSPGTLLGYGYTF

J gene: TRBJ1-6
V gene: TRBV18
D gene: -
CDR3 protein: CASSPGRPGLNSPLHF

J gene: TRBJ1-1
V gene: TRBV11-2
D gene: -
CDR3 protein: CASSSQGSTEAFF

J gene: TRBJ2-1
V gene: TRBV7-9
D gene: -
CDR3 protein: CASSFGPRDEQFF

J gene: TRBJ1-4
V gene: TRBV30
D gene: TRBD1
CDR3 protein: CAWSRDRVDEKLFF

J gene: TRBJ2-1
V gene: TRBV5-4
D gene: -
CDR3 protein: CASSLEGWGEQFF

J gene: TRBJ1-4
V gene: TRBV5-5
D gene: TRBD1
CDR3 protein: CASGTEYATNEKLFF

J gene: TRBJ2-1
V gene: TRBV7-3
D gene: TRBD2
CDR3 protein: CASSLKPGGRDYFYEQFF

J gene: TRBJ1-1
V gene: TRBV24-1
D gene: -
CDR3 protein: CATSDLASTEAFF

J gene: TRBJ2-3
V gene: TRBV15
D gene: TRBD2
CDR3 protein: CATSRDLGTSDADTQYF

J gene: TRBJ1-6
V gene: TRBV14
D gene: -
CDR3 protein: CASSQAAGVGSPLHF

J gene: TRBJ2-7
V gene: TRBV9
D gene: -
CDR3 protein: CASSVASGSYEQYF

J gene: TRBJ1-4
V gene: TRBV7-2
D gene: -
CDR3 protein: CASSQLAGEKLFF

J gene: TRBJ2-7
V gene: TRBV27
D gene: TRBD2
CDR3 protein: CASRPRGGFGNEQYF

J gene: TRBJ2-7
V gene: TRBV5-1
D gene: -
CDR3 protein: CASSLAGDEQYF

J gene: TRBJ2-3
V gene: TRBV27
D gene: TRBD1
CDR3 protein: CASSYRDSNTDTQYF

J gene: TRBJ1-3
V gene: TRBV27
D gene: -
CDR3 protein: CASSFSGGNTIYF

J gene: TRBJ1-6
V gene: TRBV7-3
D gene: -
CDR3 protein: CASSLTGGSYNSPLHF

J gene: TRBJ1-2
V gene: TRBV14
D gene: TRBD1
CDR3 protein: CASSQLRDRDYGYTF

J gene: TRBJ2-2
V gene: TRBV29-1
D gene: -
CDR3 protein: CSVGDKLWTGELFF

J gene: TRBJ2-1
V gene: TRBV5-4
D gene: -
CDR3 protein: CASSLGLRERSNEQFF

J gene: TRBJ2-1
V gene: TRBV12-5
D gene: -
CDR3 protein: CASGLRRNNYNEQFF

J gene: TRBJ2-2
V gene: TRBV5-5
D gene: TRBD1
CDR3 protein: CASSSGTGYIAGELFF